This T cell receptor (beta chain) is drawn from a study of cytomegalovirus exposure and HLA in healthy donors. Study in general: Drawn from HLA-typed donors, some 80 million unique TCRs were held in an early data release. General study points: When a later analysis was performed, an Asian-associated ancestry cluster reportedly had fewer N-insertions than the approximately 690-donor mean.

Trimming removed 0 bases from V and 0 bases from J, with 12 bases in between. This CDR3 has 18 residues. CDR1 and CDR2 from the germline V gene are SEHNR and FQNEAQ (reference sequence). The primer mix had 60 Vbeta and 13 Jbeta primers. The protocol was immunoSEQ multiplex PCR, while the TCRdb copy is restricted to in-frame clones and leaves out a portion. Among more than 95,000 clones listed, 74% were seen once. Details on this clone: The antigen is not known.

The chain joins TRBV7-9 to TRBJ1-6; D is undetermined. The origin of this receptor is a woman in her forties or fifties in good health and CMV-seropositive. Source material: PBMCs. The CDR3 sequence: CASSLAEGSSSYNSPLHF. CDR3 bases: TGTGCCAGCAGCTTAGCGGAGGGCTCCAGCTCCTATAATTCACCCCTCCACTTT.